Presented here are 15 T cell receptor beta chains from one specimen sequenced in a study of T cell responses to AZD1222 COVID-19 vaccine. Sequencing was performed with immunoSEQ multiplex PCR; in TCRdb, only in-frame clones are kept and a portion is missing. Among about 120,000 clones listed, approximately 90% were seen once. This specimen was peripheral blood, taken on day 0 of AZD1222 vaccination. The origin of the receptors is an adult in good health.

The CDR3: CASRQGIGNSPLHF. CDR3 DNA: TGTGCCAGCAGGCAGGGGATCGGTAATTCACCCCTCCACTTT. The gene calls are TRBV7-2 and TRBJ1-6; a weak D match, TRBD1 (6 bases). The CDR3 runs to 14 residues. The germline V gene has CDR1 SGHTA and CDR2 FQGNSA. Trimming shortened V by 6 bases and J by 6 bases, and 12 bases separated the two germline ends.

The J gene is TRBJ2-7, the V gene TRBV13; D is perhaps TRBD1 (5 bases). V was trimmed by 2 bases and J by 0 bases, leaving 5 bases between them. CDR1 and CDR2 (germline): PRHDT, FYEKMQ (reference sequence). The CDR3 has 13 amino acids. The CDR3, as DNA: TGTGCCAGCAGCTTACAGGGCTCCTACGAGCAGTACTTC. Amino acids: CASSLQGSYEQYF. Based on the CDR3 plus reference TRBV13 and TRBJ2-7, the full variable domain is AAGVIQSPRHLIKEKRETATLKCYPIPRHDTVYWYQQGPGQDPQFLISFYEKMQSDKGSIPDRFSAQQFSDYHSELNMSSLELGDSALYFCASSLQGSYEQYFGPGTRLTVT.

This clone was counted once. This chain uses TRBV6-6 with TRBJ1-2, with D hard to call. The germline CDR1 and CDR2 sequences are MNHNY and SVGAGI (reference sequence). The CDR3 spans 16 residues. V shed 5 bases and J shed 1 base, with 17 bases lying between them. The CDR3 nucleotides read TGTGCCAGCAGTCTCGCTGGGTTTCTCGATAACTATGGCTACACCTTC. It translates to CASSLAGFLDNYGYTF.

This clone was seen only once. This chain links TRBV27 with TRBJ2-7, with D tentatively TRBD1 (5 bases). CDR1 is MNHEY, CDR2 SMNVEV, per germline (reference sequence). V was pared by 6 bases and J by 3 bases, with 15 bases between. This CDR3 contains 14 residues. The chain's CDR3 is CASRGWGSLYEQYF. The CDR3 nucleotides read TGTGCCAGCAGAGGCTGGGGCTCACTCTACGAGCAGTACTTC.

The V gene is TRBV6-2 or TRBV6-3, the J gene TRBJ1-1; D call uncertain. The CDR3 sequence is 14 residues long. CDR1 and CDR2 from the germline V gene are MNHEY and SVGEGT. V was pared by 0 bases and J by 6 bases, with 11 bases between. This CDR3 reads CASSYSAKGAEAFF. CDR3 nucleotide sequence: TGTGCCAGCAGTTACTCGGCTAAGGGAGCTGAAGCTTTCTTT.

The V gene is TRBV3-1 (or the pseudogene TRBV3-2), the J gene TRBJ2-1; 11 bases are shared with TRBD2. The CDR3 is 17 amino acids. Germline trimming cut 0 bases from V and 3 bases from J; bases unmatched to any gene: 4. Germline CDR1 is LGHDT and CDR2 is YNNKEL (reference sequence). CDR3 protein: CASSQDLAGGRYNEQFF. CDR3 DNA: TGTGCCAGCAGCCAAGACCTAGCGGGGGGCCGCTACAATGAGCAGTTCTTC.

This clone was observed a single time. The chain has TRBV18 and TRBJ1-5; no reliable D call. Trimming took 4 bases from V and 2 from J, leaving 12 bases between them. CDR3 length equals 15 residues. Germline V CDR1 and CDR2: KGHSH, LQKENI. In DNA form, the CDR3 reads TGTGCCAGCTCACTTTTAGAAAGGGGCAATCAGCCCCAGCATTTT. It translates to CASSLLERGNQPQHF. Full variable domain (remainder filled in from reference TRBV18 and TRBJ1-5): NAGVMQNPRHLVRRRGQEARLRCSPMKGHSHVYWYRQLPEEGLKFMVYLQKENIIDESGMPKERFSAEFPKEGPSILRIQQVVRGDSAAYFCASSLLERGNQPQHFGDGTRLSIL.

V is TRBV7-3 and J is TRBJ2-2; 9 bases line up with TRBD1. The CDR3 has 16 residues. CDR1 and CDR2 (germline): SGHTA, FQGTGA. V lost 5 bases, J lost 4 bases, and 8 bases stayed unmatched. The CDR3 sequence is CASSPRQGVSTGELFF. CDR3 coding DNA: TGTGCCAGCAGCCCACGACAGGGGGTTAGCACCGGGGAGCTGTTTTTT.

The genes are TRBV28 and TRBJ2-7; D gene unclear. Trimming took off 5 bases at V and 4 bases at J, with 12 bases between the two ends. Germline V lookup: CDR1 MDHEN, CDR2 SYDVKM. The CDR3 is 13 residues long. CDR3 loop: CASSMPGEYEQYF. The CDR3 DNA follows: TGTGCCAGCAGTATGCCTGGGGAATACGAGCAGTACTTC.

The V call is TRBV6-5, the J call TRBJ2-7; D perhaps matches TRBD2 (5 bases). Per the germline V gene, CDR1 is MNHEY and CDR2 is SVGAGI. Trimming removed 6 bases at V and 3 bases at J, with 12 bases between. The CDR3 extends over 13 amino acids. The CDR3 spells CASSRGRGYEQYF. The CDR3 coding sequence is TGTGCCAGCAGCCGAGGACGGGGCTACGAGCAGTACTTC.

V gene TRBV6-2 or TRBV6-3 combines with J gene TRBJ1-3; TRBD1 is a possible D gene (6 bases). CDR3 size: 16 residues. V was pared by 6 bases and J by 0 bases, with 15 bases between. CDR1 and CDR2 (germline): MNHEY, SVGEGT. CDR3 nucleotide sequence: TGTGCCAGCAGCCCTTGGACAGCCTACTCTGGAAACACCATATATTTT. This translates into CASSPWTAYSGNTIYF.

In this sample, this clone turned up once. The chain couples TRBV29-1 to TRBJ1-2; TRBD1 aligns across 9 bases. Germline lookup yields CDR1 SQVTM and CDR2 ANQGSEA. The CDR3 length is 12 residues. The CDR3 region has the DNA TGCGGAACCGGGACAGGGAGCTATGGCTACACCTTC. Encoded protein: CGTGTGSYGYTF.

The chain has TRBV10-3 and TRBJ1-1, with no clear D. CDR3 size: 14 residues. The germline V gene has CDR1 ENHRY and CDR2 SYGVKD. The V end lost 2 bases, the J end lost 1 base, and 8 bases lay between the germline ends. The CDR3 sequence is CAISERQSNTEAFF. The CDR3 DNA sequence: TGTGCCATCAGTGAGCGTCAGTCGAACACTGAAGCTTTCTTT.

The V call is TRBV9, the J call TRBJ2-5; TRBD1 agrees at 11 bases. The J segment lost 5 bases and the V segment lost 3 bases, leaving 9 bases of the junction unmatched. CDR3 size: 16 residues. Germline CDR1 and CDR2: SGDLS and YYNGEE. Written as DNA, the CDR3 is TGTGCCAGCAGCGCTCCCGGGACAGGGGGGTCGGAGACCCAGTACTTC. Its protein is CASSAPGTGGSETQYF.

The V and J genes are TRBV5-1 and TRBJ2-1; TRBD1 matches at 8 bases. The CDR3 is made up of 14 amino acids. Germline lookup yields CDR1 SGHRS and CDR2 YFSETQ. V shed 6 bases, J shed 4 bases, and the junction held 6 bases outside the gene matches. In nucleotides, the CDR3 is TGCGCCAGCACCGGGACAGGAATTTACAATGAGCAGTTCTTC. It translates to CASTGTGIYNEQFF.